The 15 T cell receptor beta chains presented below share a single source sample, sequenced in a study of shared clonotypes between healthy human individuals. The assay was immunoSEQ multiplex PCR, and TCRdb's table has in-frame clones only and misses some. The sample carries some 1.5 million clones, nearly 99% recorded once. What was sequenced was naive CD4+ T cells sorted from blood. As for subset: CD45RA+ positively selected. All receptors derive from a man aged 25-45 years in good health.

Worth noting for this clone: Different DNA sequences within this sample yield the same CDR3. This chain joins TRBV20-1 and TRBJ2-7; 7 bases match TRBD2. The V segment lost 5 bases and the J segment 4 bases; nucleotides outside the gene matches: 2. The CDR3 loop spans 11 amino acids. From germline, CDR1 is DFQATT and CDR2 SNEGSKA (reference sequence). The CDR3 sequence is CSAPSGYEQYF. The DNA of the CDR3 is TGCAGTGCTCCTAGCGGTTACGAGCAGTACTTC.

V usage is TRBV7-2 and J usage is TRBJ2-7; perhaps D is TRBD1 or TRBD2 (5 bases each). The ends were cut back, 2 bases at V and 6 bases at J, with 23 bases in the middle. Germline-derived CDR1 and CDR2 are SGHTA and FQGNSA. CDR3 size: 17 residues. CDR3 in DNA: TGTGCCAGCAGCTTAATGCCAGACTGGTTCCGGGGCGCCGAGCAGTACTTC. Its translation: CASSLMPDWFRGAEQYF.

The gene calls are TRBV6-5 and TRBJ2-7; the match to TRBD2 covers 11 bases. Trimming took 6 bases from V and 3 from J; bases not matched to a gene: 7. Per germline, CDR1 MNHEY and CDR2 SVGAGI. There are 15 residues in the CDR3. This CDR3 is CASSRLAGGIYEQYF. DNA of the CDR3: TGTGCCAGCAGCCGTTTAGCGGGAGGGATCTACGAGCAGTACTTC.

The chain is built from TRBV18 and TRBJ2-5; 9 nucleotides agree with TRBD1. The junction had 2 bases not matched to a gene; V was cut back by 0 bases and J by 3 bases. Germline lookup yields CDR1 KGHSH and CDR2 LQKENI. The CDR3 extends over 15 amino acids. CDR3 DNA sequence: TGTGCCAGCTCACCACCGCGGACAGGGGAAGAGACCCAGTACTTC. Protein: CASSPPRTGEETQYF. Full variable domain (rest looked up from reference TRBV18 and TRBJ2-5): NAGVMQNPRHLVRRRGQEARLRCSPMKGHSHVYWYRQLPEEGLKFMVYLQKENIIDESGMPKERFSAEFPKEGPSILRIQQVVRGDSAAYFCASSPPRTGEETQYFGPGTRLLVL.

This sequence joins TRBV5-6 and TRBJ1-2; no clear D. Germline loops: CDR1 SGHDT, CDR2 YYEEEE. V lost 4 bases and J lost 7, with 8 bases in between. The CDR3 consists of 11 residues. In DNA form, the CDR3 reads TGTGCCAGCAGCGTAGAGGGTGGCTACACCTTC. Translation gives CASSVEGGYTF. The full variable domain, its missing parts supplied by reference TRBV5-6 and TRBJ1-2, is DAGVTQSPTHLIKTRGQQVTLRCSPKSGHDTVSWYQQALGQGPQFIFQYYEEEERQRGNFPDRFSGHQFPNYSSELNVNALLLGDSALYLCASSVEGGYTFGSGTRLTVV.

CDR3 bases: TGTGCCAGTAGTATAGATGTCGGCACCGGGGAGCTGTTTTTT. It translates to CASSIDVGTGELFF. The chain carries TRBV19 and TRBJ2-2, with D unresolved. CDR1 is LNHDA and CDR2 is SQIVND in the germline V gene (reference sequence). The CDR3 sequence is 14 residues long. Trimming stripped 0 bases from V and 4 bases from J, with 6 bases between.

The chain joins TRBV6-1 to TRBJ2-7, with D possibly matching TRBD1 (6 bases). The CDR3 consists of 13 residues. V was clipped by 6 bases and J by 9 bases, with 18 bases between them. CDR1 and CDR2 (germline): MNHNS, SASEGT. The CDR3 nucleotides read TGTGCCAGCAGCCGGGACACCGCACTGGTGCAGTACTTC. This translates into CASSRDTALVQYF.

V gene TRBV19 combines with J gene TRBJ2-1, with TRBD2 as a possible D gene (6 bases). Germline V gene sequence: CDR1 LNHDA, CDR2 SQIVND (reference sequence). The CDR3 sequence is 15 residues long. Trimming took 7 bases from V and 6 from J, leaving 19 bases between them. The CDR3 DNA is TGTGCCAGTACCCCGAGGAGGGAGGATCGCAATGAGCAGTTCTTC. This codes for CASTPRREDRNEQFF.

The J gene is TRBJ2-7, the V gene TRBV7-2; D is perhaps TRBD2 (6 bases). The CDR3 is made up of 15 amino acids. Trimming stripped 5 bases from V and 3 bases from J, with 17 bases between. The germline gives CDR1 SGHTA, CDR2 FQGNSA. The CDR3 bases are TGTGCCAGCAGCCCGAAGGGAGGACGTCTCTACGAGCAGTACTTC. It translates to CASSPKGGRLYEQYF.

The chain couples TRBV5-1 to TRBJ2-1; no clear D gene. The CDR3 is 16 residues long. Germline lookup yields CDR1 SGHRS and CDR2 YFSETQ. V was clipped by 0 bases and J by 5 bases, with 15 bases between them. CDR3 amino acids: CASSLAPGNGHNEQFF. CDR3 DNA sequence: TGCGCCAGCAGCTTGGCCCCTGGCAATGGGCACAATGAGCAGTTCTTC.

J is TRBJ2-1 and V is TRBV4-3; 10 nucleotides match TRBD2. V gave up 1 base and J gave up 7 bases; unmatched junction bases: 7. The germline CDR1 and CDR2 sequences are LGHNA and YSLEER. The CDR3 runs to 16 residues. In nucleotides, the CDR3 is TGCGCCAGCAGCCAAGCCCCCCTAGCGGGAGCGAATGAGCAGTTCTTC. This codes for CASSQAPLAGANEQFF.

The chain links TRBV5-6 to TRBJ2-4; either TRBD1 or TRBD2 may fit D (5 bases each). CDR1 is SGHDT and CDR2 is YYEEEE in the germline V gene. V gave up 4 bases and J gave up 1 base, with 15 bases separating them. CDR3 length equals 16 residues. CDR3 amino acids: CASSPPGPGAKNIQYF. CDR3 bases: TGTGCCAGCAGCCCACCGGGACCTGGGGCCAAAAACATTCAGTACTTC. Looking up the rest from reference TRBV5-6 and TRBJ2-4 gives the full variable domain: DAGVTQSPTHLIKTRGQQVTLRCSPKSGHDTVSWYQQALGQGPQFIFQYYEEEERQRGNFPDRFSGHQFPNYSSELNVNALLLGDSALYLCASSPPGPGAKNIQYFGAGTRLSVL.

This clone was counted once. The chain couples TRBV7-3 to TRBJ2-1; 10 nucleotides line up with TRBD1. J gave up 0 bases and V 5 bases, and 1 base lay outside the gene matches. The CDR3 is 15 residues long. Germline CDR1 SGHTA, CDR2 FQGTGA. CDR3 nucleotide sequence: TGTGCCAGCAGCCGGACAGGGGGCTCCTACAATGAGCAGTTCTTC. Translation gives CASSRTGGSYNEQFF.

This clone was observed a few times. This rearrangement joins TRBV14 to TRBJ1-5; D gene ambiguous. Germline CDR1 SGHDN, CDR2 FVKESK. This CDR3 is built from 13 residues. Trimming shortened V by 3 bases and J by 5 bases, and 8 bases separated the two germline ends. CDR3 loop: CASSQAGYQPQHF. The CDR3 bases are TGTGCCAGCAGCCAGGCGGGTTATCAGCCCCAGCATTTT.

The chain carries TRBV7-2 and TRBJ2-7; 11 bases map to TRBD2. V shed 5 bases, J shed 3 bases, and the junction held 6 bases outside the gene matches. The CDR3 length is 15 residues. Germline lookup yields CDR1 SGHTA and CDR2 FQGNSA. CDR3 DNA: TGTGCCAGCAGCCTTAGACTAGCGGGACACTACGAGCAGTACTTC. It codes for CASSLRLAGHYEQYF.